The 21 T cell receptor beta chains presented below share a single source sample, sequenced in a study of blood T cell repertoires in COVID-19. Generated by immunoSEQ multiplex PCR, the TCRdb table keeps only in-frame clones and is missing some. The sample holds approximately 220,000 clones, less than 90% seen once. The sequencing sample was made of peripheral blood. These receptors were obtained from a woman aged 55-69 years who had recovered from COVID-19.

The rearrangement joins TRBV11-1 to TRBJ1-2, with TRBD1 identical over 7 bases. Per germline, CDR1 SGHAT and CDR2 FQDESV (reference sequence). The CDR3 extends over 14 amino acids. V shed 1 base and J 8 bases; nucleotides not matched to a gene: 7. The CDR3 region is CASSLGDSWKGYTF. The DNA for the CDR3 is TGTGCCAGCAGCTTAGGGGACAGTTGGAAAGGCTACACCTTC.

The CDR3 DNA follows: TGTGCCAGCAGTGAAGCAGGCGGGGGCTTTTATGGCTACACCTTC. This translates into CASSEAGGGFYGYTF. The chain is built from TRBV6-1 and TRBJ1-2; the D gene is possibly TRBD1 (6 bases). The CDR3 runs to 15 residues. Between the trimmed V and J ends, which lost 0 bases and 5 bases, there was a span of 13 bases. The germline gives CDR1 MNHNS, CDR2 SASEGT.

This chain joins TRBV2 and TRBJ2-5; 10 nucleotides match TRBD2. V was clipped by 3 bases and J by 1 base; unmatched bases: 5. The length of the CDR3 is 16 residues. In germline, CDR1 is SNHLY, CDR2 FYNNEI. CDR3 sequence: CASSDGASGGQETQYF. The CDR3 DNA is TGTGCCAGCAGTGACGGAGCTAGCGGGGGCCAAGAGACCCAGTACTTC.

Turning to this clone: This clone may be a read error of a much larger clone one base away. V and J are TRBV6-1 and TRBJ2-1, with TRBD2 matching over 12 bases. This CDR3 has 14 amino acids. The V gene end was trimmed by 2 bases and the J gene end by 7 bases; junction bases not matched to a gene: 0. The germline CDR1 and CDR2 sequences are MNHNS and SASEGT. CDR3 sequence (DNA): TGTGCCAGCAGTGAACTAGCGGGGGGGAATGAGCAGTTCTTC. Translation: CASSELAGGNEQFF.

This clone was counted only a few times. The J gene is TRBJ2-2, the V gene TRBV5-6; 9 bases match TRBD1. The CDR3 length is 16 residues. Looked up from germline, CDR1 is SGHDT and CDR2 is YYEEEE. V trimming: 0 bases; J trimming: 2 bases; junction bases outside the gene matches: 2. CDR3 protein: CASSLEGQGNTGELFF. CDR3 nucleotides: TGTGCCAGCAGCTTGGAGGGACAGGGTAACACCGGGGAGCTGTTTTTT.

The CDR3, as DNA: TGCGCCAGCAGCACGAGAACCTCAAGCTCCTACAATGAGCAGTTCTTC. It codes for CASSTRTSSSYNEQFF. This chain joins TRBV5-1 and TRBJ2-1; D not certain. Germline V gives CDR1 SGHRS, CDR2 YFSETQ. This CDR3 is 16 amino acids long. Trimming stripped 4 bases from V and 0 bases from J, with 14 bases between.

V and J are TRBV15 and TRBJ2-3; 9 bases line up with TRBD1. Germline CDR1 is LNHNV and CDR2 is YYDKDF (reference sequence). The CDR3 has 15 residues. V shed 8 bases and J 3 bases; nucleotides not matched to a gene: 9. The CDR3 DNA follows: TGTGCCACCTCTCCCACAGGGGGCTGGACAGATACGCAGTATTTT. It is translated as CATSPTGGWTDTQYF.

In this sample, this clone turned up once. The chain couples TRBV28 to TRBJ2-5; no firm D call. Trimming shortened V by 3 bases and J by 5 bases, and 13 bases separated the two germline ends. CDR3 length: 14 amino acids. Germline V CDR1 and CDR2: MDHEN, SYDVKM. The CDR3 loop reads CASSFLEFRETQYF. CDR3 DNA sequence: TGTGCCAGCAGTTTTTTAGAATTCCGGGAGACCCAGTACTTC.

This chain connects TRBV3-1 (or the pseudogene TRBV3-2) to TRBJ2-7; 10 bases match TRBD1. The V gene end was trimmed by 3 bases and the J gene end by 10 bases; junction bases not matched to a gene: 6. The CDR3 has 13 amino acids. CDR1 is LGHDT and CDR2 is YNNKEL in the germline V gene (reference sequence). The CDR3 nucleotides read TGTGCCAGCAGCCATATGGACAGGGGGGAACAGTACTTC. This gives the protein CASSHMDRGEQYF.

The chain recombines TRBV5-1 with TRBJ2-2; 9 bases map to TRBD1. CDR1 is SGHRS, CDR2 YFSETQ, per germline. The CDR3 extends over 15 amino acids. After removal of 7 bases from V and 0 bases from J, the junction contained 4 bases not matched to a gene. The CDR3 spells CASSGQGTNTGELFF. In nucleotides, the CDR3 is TGCGCCAGCTCCGGACAGGGGACGAACACCGGGGAGCTGTTTTTT.

The CDR3 is CAWWTGTGAHYGYTF. The DNA of the CDR3 is TGTGCCTGGTGGACCGGGACAGGGGCGCATTATGGCTACACCTTC. The chain is built from TRBV30 and TRBJ1-2, with 10 bases matching TRBD1. CDR1 and CDR2 from the germline V gene are GTSNPN and SVGIG (reference sequence). The CDR3 has 15 residues. The junction had 11 bases not matched to a gene; V was cut back by 5 bases and J by 5 bases.

The V and J genes are TRBV19 and TRBJ2-2; 13 nucleotides match TRBD2. With V trimmed by 9 bases and J by 3 bases, 10 bases remained unmatched. This CDR3 contains 17 residues. Germline V CDR1 and CDR2: LNHDA, SQIVND (reference sequence). The DNA for the CDR3 is TGTGCCAGCCGGACTAGCGGGGGTAATATGGACACCGGGGAGCTGTTTTTT. It encodes CASRTSGGNMDTGELFF.

The chain employs TRBV10-2 and TRBJ2-1; the D gene is possibly TRBD2 (7 bases). The germline CDR1 and CDR2 sequences are WSHSY and SAAADI. V was clipped by 4 bases and J by 7 bases, with 14 bases between them. CDR3 length equals 14 residues. CDR3 DNA sequence: TGCGCCAGCAGTGGCCTAGGGGGGGGGAATGAGCAGTTCTTC. This codes for CASSGLGGGNEQFF.

The V and J genes are TRBV10-3 and TRBJ2-1; tentative D call: TRBD2 (6 bases). The CDR3 is 14 amino acids. V was clipped by 8 bases and J by 8 bases, with 19 bases between them. Germline CDR1 and CDR2: ENHRY and SYGVKD. This CDR3 reads CAIGEAGPLDEQFF. The CDR3 DNA reads TGTGCCATCGGGGAGGCAGGGCCCCTCGATGAGCAGTTCTTC.

CDR3 protein: CASSPDLALREQYF. In DNA form, the CDR3 reads TGTGCCAGCAGCCCAGACCTGGCGTTGAGGGAGCAGTACTTC. The rearrangement links TRBV3-1 (or the pseudogene TRBV3-2) to TRBJ2-7, with D uncertain. This CDR3 comprises 14 residues. The germline V gene has CDR1 LGHDT and CDR2 YNNKEL (reference sequence). V lost 4 bases, J lost 7 bases, and 17 bases lay in between.

The chain is built from TRBV5-4 and TRBJ1-2, with 8 bases aligning to TRBD1. Germline CDR1 reads SGHNT; CDR2 reads YYREEE (reference sequence). The CDR3 length is 13 residues. After removal of 5 bases from V and 6 bases from J, the junction contained 6 bases not matched to a gene. The CDR3 loop reads CASRLTGADGYTF. In DNA, the CDR3 is TGTGCCAGCAGGCTGACAGGGGCTGATGGCTACACCTTC.

This chain uses TRBV5-1 with TRBJ2-1; 8 nucleotides align to TRBD2. Per the germline V gene, CDR1 is SGHRS and CDR2 is YFSETQ. J lost 4 bases, V lost 4 bases, and 10 bases had no gene match. The CDR3 runs to 16 residues. The CDR3 region is CASSVDLAGPYNEQFF. CDR3 sequence (DNA): TGCGCCAGCAGCGTAGACTTAGCGGGGCCTTACAATGAGCAGTTCTTC.

Turning to this clone: A clone one base away is much larger, so this may be a read error. V and J are TRBV19 and TRBJ1-2; 12 nucleotides line up with TRBD1. The V segment lost 5 bases and the J segment 8 bases; nucleotides outside the gene matches: 12. This CDR3 is built from 16 residues. Germline CDR1 LNHDA, CDR2 SQIVND (reference sequence). CDR3 region: CASSELAGTGGGGYTF. The CDR3 DNA is TGTGCCAGTAGTGAGCTTGCCGGGACAGGGGGCGGGGGCTACACCTTC.

The J gene is TRBJ2-1, the V gene TRBV7-2, with 10 positions matching TRBD2. CDR1 SGHTA and CDR2 FQGNSA come from the germline V gene. The CDR3 sequence is 15 residues long. The J segment lost 4 bases and the V segment lost 4 bases, leaving 4 bases of the junction unmatched. CDR3 DNA sequence: TGTGCCAGCAGCTCCCGGACTAGCGGATACAATGAGCAGTTCTTC. Its protein is CASSSRTSGYNEQFF.

The CDR3 is CARGQGGGYGYTF. CDR3 coding DNA: TGTGCCAGGGGACAGGGGGGTGGCTATGGCTACACCTTC. The chain has TRBV19 and TRBJ1-2, with 11 bases identical to TRBD1. Germline V gene data show CDR1 as LNHDA and CDR2 as SQIVND (reference sequence). The CDR3 extends over 13 amino acids. Trimming cost V 9 bases and J 4 bases; bases outside gene matches: 4.

The V gene is TRBV11-1, the J gene TRBJ2-7; no clear D. V was cut by 7 bases and J by 2 bases, with 12 bases left in between. CDR1 is SGHAT, CDR2 FQDESV, per germline (reference sequence). This CDR3 spans 13 amino acids. CDR3 nucleotides: TGTGCCAGCACTTCAGGATTTGCCTACGAGCAGTACTTC. This gives the protein CASTSGFAYEQYF. Complete variable domain (other parts from reference TRBV11-1 and TRBJ2-7): EAEVAQSPRYKITEKSQAVAFWCDPISGHATLYWYRQILGQGPELLVQFQDESVVDDSQLPKDRFSAERLKGVDSTLKIQPAELGDSAMYLCASTSGFAYEQYFGPGTRLTVT.